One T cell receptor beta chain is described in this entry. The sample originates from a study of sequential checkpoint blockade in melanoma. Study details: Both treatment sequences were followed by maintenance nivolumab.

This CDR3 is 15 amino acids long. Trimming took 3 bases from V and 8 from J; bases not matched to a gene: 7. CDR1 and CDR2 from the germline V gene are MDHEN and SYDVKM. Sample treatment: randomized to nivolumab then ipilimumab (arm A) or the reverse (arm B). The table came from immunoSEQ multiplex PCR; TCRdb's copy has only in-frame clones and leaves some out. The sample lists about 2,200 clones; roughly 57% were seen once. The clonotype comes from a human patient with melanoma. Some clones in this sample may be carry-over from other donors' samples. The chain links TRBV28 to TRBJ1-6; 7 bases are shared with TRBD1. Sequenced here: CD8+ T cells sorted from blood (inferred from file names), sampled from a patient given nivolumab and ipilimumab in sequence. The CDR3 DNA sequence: TGTGCCAGCAGTTTTGACGACAGGGCCTATTCACCCCTCCACTTT. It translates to CASSFDDRAYSPLHF.